This T cell receptor (beta chain) was documented in a study of blood T cells in healthy people across ages. The second PCR ran roughly 6 to 12 cycles with a sample-barcoded 5' primer and J-beta primers. One entry per CDR3 protein results from TCRdb running MiXCR on the 5' RACE reads. The repertoire holds almost 300,000 distinct CDR3 sequences, with around 27% as singletons. V lost 3 bases to trimming and J lost 7 bases; unmatched junction nucleotides: 17. The CDR3 has 18 residues. Germline V gene data show CDR1 as SGHAT and CDR2 as FQNNGV. Sequencing was done on a sample of blood. The sequence derives from a woman aged 70-85 years in good health. This chain joins TRBV11-2 and TRBJ2-1; 8 bases match TRBD1. The CDR3 protein is CASSFLITGTGGLNEQFF. The DNA for the CDR3 is TGTGCCAGCAGCTTTCTGATAACAGGGACAGGAGGCTTGAATGAGCAGTTCTTC.